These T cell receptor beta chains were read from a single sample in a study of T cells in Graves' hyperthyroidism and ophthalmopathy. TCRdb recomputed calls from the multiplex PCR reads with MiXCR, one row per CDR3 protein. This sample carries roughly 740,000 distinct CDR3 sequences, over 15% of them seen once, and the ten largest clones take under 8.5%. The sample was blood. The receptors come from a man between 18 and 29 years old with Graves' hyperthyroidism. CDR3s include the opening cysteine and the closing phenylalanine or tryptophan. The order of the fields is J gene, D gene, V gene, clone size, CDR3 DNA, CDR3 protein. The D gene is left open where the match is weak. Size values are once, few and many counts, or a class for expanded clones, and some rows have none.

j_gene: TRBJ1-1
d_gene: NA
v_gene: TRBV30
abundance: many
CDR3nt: TGTGCCTGGACCTCAGGGCAGGGGCTTGGGGGAGCTTTCTTT
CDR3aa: CAWTSGQGLGGAFF

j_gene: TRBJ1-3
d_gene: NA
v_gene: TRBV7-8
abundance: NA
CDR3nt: TGTGCCAGCAGCTTGACATTGGGAAACACCATATATTTT
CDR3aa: CASSLTLGNTIYF

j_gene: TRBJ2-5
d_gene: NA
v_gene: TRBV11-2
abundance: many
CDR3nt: TGTGCCAGCAGCTTACACAGGACCCAAGAGACCCAGTACTTC
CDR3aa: CASSLHRTQETQYF

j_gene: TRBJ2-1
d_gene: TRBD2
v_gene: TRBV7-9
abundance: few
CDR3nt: TGTGCCAGCAGCCAGGTACGGACTAGCGGGAGACAGGACAATGAGCAGTTCTTC
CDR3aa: CASSQVRTSGRQDNEQFF

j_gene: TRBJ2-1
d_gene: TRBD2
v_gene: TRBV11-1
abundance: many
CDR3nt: TGTGCCAGCAGACCCAGCGGGAGGAGCTCCTACAATGAGCAGTTCTTC
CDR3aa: CASRPSGRSSYNEQFF

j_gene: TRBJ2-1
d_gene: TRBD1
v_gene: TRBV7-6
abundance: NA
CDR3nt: TGTGCCAGTTCTACGGGGACAGGGGGTGGCAATGAGCAGTTCTTC
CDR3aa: CASSTGTGGGNEQFF

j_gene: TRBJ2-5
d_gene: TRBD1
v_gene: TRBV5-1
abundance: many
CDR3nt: TGCGCCAGCAGCCCGACAGGGGGGGAGATACAAGAGACCCAGTACTTC
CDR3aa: CASSPTGGEIQETQYF

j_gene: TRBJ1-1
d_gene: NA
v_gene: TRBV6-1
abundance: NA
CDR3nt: TGTGCCAGCAGTGACAGGGTCTTCACTGAAGCTTTCTTT
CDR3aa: CASSDRVFTEAFF

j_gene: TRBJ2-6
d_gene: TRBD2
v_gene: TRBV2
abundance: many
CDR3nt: TGTGCCAGCAGTGAAAGCCGACTAGCGGGAGTCTCTGGGGCCAACGTCCTGACTTTC
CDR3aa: CASSESRLAGVSGANVLTF

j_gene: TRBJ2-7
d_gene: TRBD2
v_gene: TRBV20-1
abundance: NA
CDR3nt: TGCAGTGCTAGATCGACTAGCGGATTATACGAGCAGTACTTC
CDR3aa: CSARSTSGLYEQYF

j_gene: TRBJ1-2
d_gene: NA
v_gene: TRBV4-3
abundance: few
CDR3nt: TGCGCCAGCAGCCAAGGGATAGCGGGGAGTTTCGGCTACACCTTC
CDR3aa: CASSQGIAGSFGYTF

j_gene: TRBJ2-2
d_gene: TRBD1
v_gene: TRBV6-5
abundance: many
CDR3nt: TGTGCCAGCAGTTACTTGGACAGGGCGAACACCGGGGAGCTGTTTTTT
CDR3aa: CASSYLDRANTGELFF

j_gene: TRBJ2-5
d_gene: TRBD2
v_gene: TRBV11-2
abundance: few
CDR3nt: TGTGCCAGCAGCTTACTACTAGCGGAAGAGACCCAGTACTTC
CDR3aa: CASSLLLAEETQYF

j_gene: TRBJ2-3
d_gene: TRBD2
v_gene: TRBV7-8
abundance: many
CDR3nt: TGTGCCAGCAGCTTAGAGGCAGCGGGAGGGCCCATAGATACGCAGTATTTT
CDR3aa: CASSLEAAGGPIDTQYF

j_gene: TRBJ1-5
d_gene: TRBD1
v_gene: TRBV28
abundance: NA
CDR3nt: TGTGCCAGCAGCCGGGACAGGGGGGTTGGACAGCCCCAGCATTTT
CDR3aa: CASSRDRGVGQPQHF

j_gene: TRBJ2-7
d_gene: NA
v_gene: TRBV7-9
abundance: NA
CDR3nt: TGTGCCAGCAGCATAGGTGAATACCTCGAGCAGTACTTC
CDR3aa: CASSIGEYLEQYF

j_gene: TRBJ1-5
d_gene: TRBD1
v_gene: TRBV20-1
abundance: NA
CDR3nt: TGCAGTGCTACGGGACAGTATAGCAATCAGCCCCAGCATTTT
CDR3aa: CSATGQYSNQPQHF

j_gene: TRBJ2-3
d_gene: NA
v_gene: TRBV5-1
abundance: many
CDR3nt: TGCGCCAGCAGCTTGGACCCGGGCCCTGCAGATACGCAGTATTTT
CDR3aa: CASSLDPGPADTQYF

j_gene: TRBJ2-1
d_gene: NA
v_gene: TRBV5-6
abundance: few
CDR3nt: TGTGCCAGCAGCTTTGGGGGCGAGTGGCGATACTACAATGAGCAGTTCTTC
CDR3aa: CASSFGGEWRYYNEQFF

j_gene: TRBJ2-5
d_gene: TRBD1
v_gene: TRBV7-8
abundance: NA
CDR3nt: TGTGCCAGCAGTAACAGGGGCCAAGAGACCCAGTACTTC
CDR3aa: CASSNRGQETQYF

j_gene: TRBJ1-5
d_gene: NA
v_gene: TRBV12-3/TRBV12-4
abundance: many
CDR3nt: TGTGCCAGCACGCATAGGGAGGGCGGCAATCAGCCCCAGCATTTT
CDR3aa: CASTHREGGNQPQHF

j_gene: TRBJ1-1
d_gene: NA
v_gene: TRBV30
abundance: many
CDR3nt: TGTGCCTGGAACAGGGACGTGAACACTGAAGCTTTCTTT
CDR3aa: CAWNRDVNTEAFF

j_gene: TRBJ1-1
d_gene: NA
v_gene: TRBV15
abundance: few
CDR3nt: TGTGCCACCAGCAGAGATCACGGGGGAACTGAAGCTTTCTTT
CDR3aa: CATSRDHGGTEAFF

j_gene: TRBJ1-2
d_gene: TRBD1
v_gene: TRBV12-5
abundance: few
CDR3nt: TGTGCTAGTGGTACGGGACAGGTCGGGATTGGCTACACCTTC
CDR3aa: CASGTGQVGIGYTF

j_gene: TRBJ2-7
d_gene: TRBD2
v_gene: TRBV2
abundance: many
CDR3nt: TGTGCCAGCAGGGTAACTAGCGGGAACTCCTACGAGCAGTACTTC
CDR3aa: CASRVTSGNSYEQYF

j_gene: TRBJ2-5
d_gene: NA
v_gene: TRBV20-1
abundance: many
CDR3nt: TGCAGTGCTGGGACTGACGGGGCAGAGACCCAGTACTTC
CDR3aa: CSAGTDGAETQYF

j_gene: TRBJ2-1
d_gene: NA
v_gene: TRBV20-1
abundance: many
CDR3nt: TGCAGTGCTAGCAGGGAAGGAAAATACAATGAGCAGTTCTTC
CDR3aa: CSASREGKYNEQFF

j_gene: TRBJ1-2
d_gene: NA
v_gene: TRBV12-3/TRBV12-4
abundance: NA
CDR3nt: TGTGCCAGCAGTTCTCGGGGGATCTATGGCTACACCTTC
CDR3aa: CASSSRGIYGYTF

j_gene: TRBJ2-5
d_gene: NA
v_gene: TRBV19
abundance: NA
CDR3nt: TGTGCCAGTAGTAACAAGGGAGAGACCCAGTACTTC
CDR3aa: CASSNKGETQYF

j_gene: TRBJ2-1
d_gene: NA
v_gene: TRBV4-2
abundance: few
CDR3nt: TGTGCCAGCAGCCAACGAAACTACGGGGATGAGCAGTTCTTC
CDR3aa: CASSQRNYGDEQFF

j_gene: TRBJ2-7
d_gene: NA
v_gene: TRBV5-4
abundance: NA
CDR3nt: TGTGCCAGCAGCTTGGGAGGTCCGGTCTCCTACGAGCAGTACTTC
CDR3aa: CASSLGGPVSYEQYF

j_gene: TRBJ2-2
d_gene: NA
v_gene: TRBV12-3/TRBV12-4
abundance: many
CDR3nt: TGTGCCAGCAGTTTGTTCCCCCCCGGGGGCGCGAACACCGGGGAGCTGTTTTTT
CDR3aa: CASSLFPPGGANTGELFF

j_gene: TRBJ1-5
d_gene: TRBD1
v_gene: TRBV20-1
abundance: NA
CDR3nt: TGCAGTGCTAGAATCGGGACAGGCAATCAGCCCCAGCATTTT
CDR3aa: CSARIGTGNQPQHF

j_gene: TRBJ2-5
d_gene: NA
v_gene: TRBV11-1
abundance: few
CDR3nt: TGTGCCAGCACCCGTCCGGGACTCCAAGAGACCCAGTACTTC
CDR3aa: CASTRPGLQETQYF

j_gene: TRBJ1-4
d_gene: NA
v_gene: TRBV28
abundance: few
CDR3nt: TGTGCCAGCAGCCTAACAGACAGGACTAATGAAAAACTGTTTTTT
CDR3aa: CASSLTDRTNEKLFF